This TCR beta chain stems from a study of identical twins. General study findings and limits: Beta clonotypes that were abundant in cord blood contained fewer insertions, a pattern absent from memory repertoires. Out-of-frame beta chain sequences displayed weaker excess sharing between twins.

This CDR3 comprises 19 residues. Per germline, CDR1 MNHEY and CDR2 SMNVEV (reference sequence). V lost 0 bases and J 2 bases, leaving 20 bases between the germline ends. This clonotype was counted a few times. The antigen is unknown. TCRdb re-called the 5' RACE reads through MiXCR, storing one row per CDR3 protein. The sample yields about 890,000 distinct CDR3 sequences, roughly an eighth seen once. This sample also appeared in a second study, on yellow fever vaccine responses in identical twins.

The genes are TRBV27 and TRBJ1-5, with D uncertain. The TCR sequence derives from a woman aged 18 to 35 in good health. The specimen was PBMCs. CDR3 sequence reads: CASSLSSDTFGVGNQPQHF. Written as DNA, the CDR3 is TGTGCCAGCAGTTTATCATCGGATACTTTCGGGGTAGGCAATCAGCCCCAGCATTTT.